The 9 T cell receptor beta chains listed next were all sequenced from one sample in a study of blood T cell repertoires in COVID-19. Sequencing used immunoSEQ multiplex PCR; TCRdb keeps in-frame clones, though not all of them. The sample records about 130,000 clones, roughly 85% being singletons. The specimen was peripheral blood. Receptors originate from an elderly man with active or convalescent COVID-19.

The chain recombines TRBV23-1 with TRBJ1-1; maybe TRBD1 (5 bases). TRBV23-1 is recorded as an ORF, its role being uncertain. V lost 7 bases, J lost 4 bases, and 13 bases lay in between. The CDR3 consists of 13 residues. The CDR3 reads CASNNRKPTEAFF. CDR3 bases: TGCGCCAGCAATAACAGGAAGCCCACTGAAGCTTTCTTT.

The genes are TRBV21-1 and TRBJ1-6; the table gives TRBD1 as D, unverified against the DNA. TRBV21-1 is annotated as a pseudogene. The CDR3 extends over 18 amino acids. CDR3 loop: CASSRSPDRGIGNSPLHF. CDR3 nucleotide sequence: TGTGCCAGCAGCAGATCCCCCGACAGGGGGATTGGAAATTCACCCCTCCACTTT.

The CDR3: CATTSGLNTEAFF. DNA for the CDR3: TGTGCCACCACTTCAGGCTTGAACACTGAAGCTTTCTTT. The chain employs TRBV24-1 and TRBJ1-1, with D uncertain. The CDR3 sequence is 13 residues long. Germline V lookup: CDR1 KGHDR, CDR2 SFDVKD. Trimming pared 8 bases from V and 0 bases from J, leaving 9 bases between.

The chain has TRBV28 and TRBJ1-1, with 7 positions matching TRBD1. This CDR3 contains 17 residues. Germline trimming cut 5 bases from V and 4 bases from J; bases unmatched to any gene: 16. Germline V gene lookup returns CDR1 MDHEN and CDR2 SYDVKM. The CDR3 nucleotides read TGTGCCAGCAGTACAGGGGCCCTTGGATTTAAGAGCACTGAAGCTTTCTTT. Translation gives CASSTGALGFKSTEAFF.

This chain links TRBV15 with TRBJ2-5; possibly TRBD2 for D (6 bases). There are 14 residues in the CDR3. V was trimmed by 8 bases and J by 5 bases, leaving 18 bases between them. Germline assignment: CDR1 LNHNV and CDR2 YYDKDF (reference sequence). The CDR3 spells CATSPRPGGETQYF. The CDR3 bases are TGTGCCACCTCCCCACGACCCGGAGGGGAGACCCAGTACTTC.

V gene TRBV3-1 (or the pseudogene TRBV3-2) combines with J gene TRBJ2-5; possible D gene TRBD2, 5 bases. Per germline, CDR1 LGHDT and CDR2 YNNKEL (reference sequence). This CDR3 has 15 residues. Trimming took 0 bases from V and 5 from J, leaving 13 bases between them. CDR3 in amino acids: CASSQDLAGLETQYF. The CDR3 coding sequence is TGTGCCAGCAGCCAAGATCTAGCCGGACTGGAGACCCAGTACTTC.

CDR3 in amino acids: CATKQGSTEAFF. In DNA form, the CDR3 reads TGTGCCACCAAACAGGGAAGCACTGAAGCTTTCTTT. The chain has TRBV6-5 and TRBJ1-1, with D possibly being TRBD1 (6 bases). There are 12 residues in the CDR3. Germline CDR1 and CDR2: MNHEY and SVGAGI. Deletions cut 10 bases from V and 4 bases from J, with 13 bases between.

In nucleotides, the CDR3 is TGTGCCAGCAATCCTCGACAGGGGGCGGACATTCAGTACTTC. Protein sequence: CASNPRQGADIQYF. This sequence joins TRBV6-5 and TRBJ2-4; 10 bases are shared with TRBD1. The V gene's germline CDR1 is MNHEY and CDR2 SVGAGI. This CDR3 comprises 14 residues. The V segment lost 7 bases and the J segment 8 bases; nucleotides outside the gene matches: 8.

The rearrangement uses TRBV19 and TRBJ1-1, with 9 bases that match TRBD1. The germline gives CDR1 LNHDA, CDR2 SQIVND (reference sequence). V shed 6 bases, J shed 5 bases, and the junction held 13 bases outside the gene matches. This CDR3 is 16 amino acids long. CDR3 in amino acids: CASSTGQGRILTEAFF. The CDR3 DNA reads TGTGCCAGTAGCACCGGACAGGGGAGGATATTGACTGAAGCTTTCTTT.